These 5 T cell receptor beta chains came from one sample sequenced in a study of healthy donors' naive CD4 and CD8 T cells. Starting from roughly 0.45 ug of total RNA, TCR libraries were made with linear amplification. MiXCR was run by TCRdb on the reads, yielding one entry per CDR3 protein. The repertoire holds around 180,000 distinct CDR3 sequences, with around 74% as singletons. Sequenced input: naive CD4+ and CD8+ T cells sorted from blood, pooled from several donors. These receptor sequences come from a pool of human donors in good health; the sample pools cells from several healthy donors.

The chain couples TRBV29-1 to TRBJ2-1, with D perhaps matching TRBD1 (5 bases). The CDR3 loop spans 15 amino acids. V lost 6 bases and J lost 5, with 20 bases in between. Per the germline V gene, CDR1 is SQVTM and CDR2 is ANQGSEA. DNA for the CDR3: TGCAGCGTCCGAACCATCAGACAGTATAACAATGAGCAGTTCTTC. Amino acids: CSVRTIRQYNNEQFF.

This clonotype was counted between two and nine times. The chain uses TRBV15 and TRBJ2-7, with 9 bases fitting TRBD1. The CDR3 runs 16 residues. J gave up 6 bases and V 4 bases, and 13 bases lay outside the gene matches. Germline CDR1 and CDR2: LNHNV and YYDKDF (reference sequence). The CDR3 spells CATSTSRDRVFGEQYF. The CDR3 DNA is TGTGCCACCAGCACCTCCCGGGACAGGGTTTTCGGCGAGCAGTACTTC.

The chain recombines TRBV18 with TRBJ2-7; D unclear. V was trimmed by 4 bases and J by 0 bases, leaving 7 bases between them. Germline-derived CDR1 and CDR2 are KGHSH and LQKENI. The CDR3 contains 13 residues. The chain's CDR3 is CASSLPASYEQYF. The DNA for the CDR3 is TGTGCCAGCTCACTCCCGGCCTCCTACGAGCAGTACTTC.

This clonotype came up once. The rearrangement links TRBV20-1 to TRBJ2-3, with D possibly being TRBD2 (6 bases). Trimming left V 0 bases short and J 8 bases short, with 12 bases between. CDR3 length: 13 amino acids. CDR1 and CDR2 (germline): DFQATT, SNEGSKA (reference sequence). The CDR3 DNA follows: TGCAGTGCTAGAGATCCGGGAGTAGTTACGCAGTATTTT. This codes for CSARDPGVVTQYF.

The J gene is TRBJ2-1, the V gene TRBV27; 8 bases are shared with TRBD1. The CDR3 has 16 amino acids. The V segment lost 2 bases and the J segment 4 bases; nucleotides outside the gene matches: 7. The V gene's germline CDR1 is MNHEY and CDR2 SMNVEV (reference sequence). DNA for the CDR3: TGTGCCAGCAGTTTAATTGGGACAGGTTATTACAATGAGCAGTTCTTC. Its protein product is CASSLIGTGYYNEQFF.